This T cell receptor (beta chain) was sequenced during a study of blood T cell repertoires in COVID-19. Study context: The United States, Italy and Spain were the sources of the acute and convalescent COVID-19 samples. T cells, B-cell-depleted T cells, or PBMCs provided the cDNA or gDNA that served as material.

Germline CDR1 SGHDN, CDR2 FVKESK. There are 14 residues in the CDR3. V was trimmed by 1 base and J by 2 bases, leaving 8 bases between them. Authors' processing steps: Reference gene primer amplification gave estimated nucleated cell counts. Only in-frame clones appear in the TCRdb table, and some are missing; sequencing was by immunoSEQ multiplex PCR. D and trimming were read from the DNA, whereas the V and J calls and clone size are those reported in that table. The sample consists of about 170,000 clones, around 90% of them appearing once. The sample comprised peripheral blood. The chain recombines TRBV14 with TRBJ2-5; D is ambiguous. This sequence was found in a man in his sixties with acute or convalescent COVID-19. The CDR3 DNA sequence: TGTGCCAGCAGCCAAGTTAACCTACAAGAGACCCAGTACTTC. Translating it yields CASSQVNLQETQYF.